This T cell receptor (beta chain) emerged from a study of beta chain features in type 1 diabetes. Study results and caveats: Type 1 diabetes patients had moderately but significantly shorter TCRB CDR3s in all four CD4+ subsets. A PCR bias possibly favoring shorter templates would apply equally to patients and controls.

A few counts support this clone. The antigen remains unidentified. Looked up from germline, CDR1 is MNHNY and CDR2 is SVGAGI (reference sequence). This CDR3 contains 16 residues. J was trimmed by 2 bases and V by 3 bases; bases with no gene match: 6. Investigators reverse transcribed all isolated RNA, so they sequenced expressed TCRB transcripts. Assay used: immunoSEQ multiplex PCR; TCRdb lists only in-frame clones, some missing. This table holds some 250,000 clones, 11% to 15% found once. Sequenced input: naive CD4+ T cells from blood. The J gene is TRBJ2-7, the V gene TRBV6-6; 11 bases line up with TRBD1. The TCR comes from a man younger than 40 with type 1 diabetes. The CDR3 spells CASSYIGGQGAYEQYF. For the CDR3, the DNA is TGTGCCAGCAGTTATATTGGGGGACAGGGGGCCTACGAGCAGTACTTC.